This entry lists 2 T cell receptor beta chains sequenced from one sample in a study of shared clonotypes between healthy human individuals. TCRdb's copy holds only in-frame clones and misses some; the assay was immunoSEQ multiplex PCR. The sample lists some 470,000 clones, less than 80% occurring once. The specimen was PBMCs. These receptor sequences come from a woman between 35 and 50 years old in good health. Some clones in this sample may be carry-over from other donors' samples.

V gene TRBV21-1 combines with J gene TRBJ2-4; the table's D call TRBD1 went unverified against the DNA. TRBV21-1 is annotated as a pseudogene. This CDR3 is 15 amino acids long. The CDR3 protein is CASSKVRGRGNIQYF. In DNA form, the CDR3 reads TGTGCCAGCAGCAAGGTCAGGGGTAGAGGGAACATTCAGTACTTC.

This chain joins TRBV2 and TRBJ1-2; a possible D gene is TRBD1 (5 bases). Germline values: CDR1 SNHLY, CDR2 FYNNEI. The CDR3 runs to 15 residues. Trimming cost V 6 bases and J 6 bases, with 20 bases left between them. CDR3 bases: TGTGCCAGCAGGGGACTCGGGACGCCCACCCATGGCTACACCTTC. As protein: CASRGLGTPTHGYTF.